This note documents a single T cell receptor (beta chain) sequence. Antigen: not known. This record comes from a study of Tregs in tolerant kidney transplant recipients. Whole-study results and caveats: Biological reproducibility was not directly addressed, but technical replication error appeared minimal.

Recipients received nonmyeloablative bone marrow transplants from related graft donors, with transient mixed chimerism. Measured with immunoSEQ multiplex PCR; TCRdb has only the in-frame clones, and not every one. Here the sample spans approximately 90,000 clones, 80% to 95% being singletons. Trimming removed 6 bases at V and 5 bases at J, with 16 bases between. Germline CDR1 is MDHEN and CDR2 is SYDVKM. The CDR3 is made up of 14 amino acids. V and J are TRBV28 and TRBJ2-5; tentatively, D is TRBD1 (5 bases). The source was CD4+ T cells from blood (PBMCs), collected 12 months after the transplant. The receptor was derived from a human patient who received a combined kidney and bone marrow transplant. The graft donor may have given rise to some T cells. This chain's CDR3 is CASSRPGPGETQYF. The CDR3 coding sequence is TGTGCCAGCAGCCGCCCAGGGCCCGGTGAGACCCAGTACTTC.